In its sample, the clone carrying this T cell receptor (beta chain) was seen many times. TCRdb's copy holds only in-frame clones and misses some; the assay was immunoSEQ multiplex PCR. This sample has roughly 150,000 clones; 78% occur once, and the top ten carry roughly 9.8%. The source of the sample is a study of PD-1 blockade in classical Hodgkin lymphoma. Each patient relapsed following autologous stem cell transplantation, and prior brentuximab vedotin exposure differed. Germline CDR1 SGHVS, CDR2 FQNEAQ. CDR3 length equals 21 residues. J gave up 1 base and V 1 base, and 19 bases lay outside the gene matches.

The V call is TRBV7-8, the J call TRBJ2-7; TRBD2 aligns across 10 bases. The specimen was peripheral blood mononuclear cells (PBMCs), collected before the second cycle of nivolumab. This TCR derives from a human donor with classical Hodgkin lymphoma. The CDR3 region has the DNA TGTGCCAGCAGCTTAGTTTTTAGGGGCGGTAGCGGGGGGCTCTCATCCTACGAGCAGTACTTC. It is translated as CASSLVFRGGSGGLSSYEQYF. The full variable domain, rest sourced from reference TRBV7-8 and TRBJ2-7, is GAGVSQSPRYKVAKRGQDVALRCDPISGHVSLFWYQQALGQGPEFLTYFQNEAQLDKSGLPSDRFFAERPEGSVSTLKIQRTQQEDSAVYLCASSLVFRGGSGGLSSYEQYFGPGTRLTVT.